The clone carrying this T cell receptor (beta chain) was detected only a few times. Its antigen is currently unknown. A read error may be the cause here, since a much bigger clone is one base away. It was with a sample-barcoded 5' primer and a J-beta primer mix that a second PCR of about 6 to 12 cycles was run. Each CDR3 protein is one row after TCRdb ran MiXCR on the 5' RACE reads. Among more than 800,000 distinct CDR3 sequences listed, more than 25% were seen once. The data stem from a study of blood T cells in healthy people across ages. Notes on the study in general: Per-million-T-cell TCR beta diversity fell roughly linearly with age.

Donors ranged from roughly 6 to 100 years old and were healthy Caucasians in Russia. Between the trimmed V and J ends, which lost 2 bases and 11 bases, there was a span of 21 bases. The CDR3 spans 14 residues. Germline V gene sequence: CDR1 DFQATT, CDR2 SNEGSKA (reference sequence). The gene calls are TRBV20-1 and TRBJ2-5, with TRBD1 as a possible D gene (5 bases). The sequencing sample was made of blood. The clonotype originates from a woman older than 75 in good health. CDR3 loop: CSARRGSQFAEQYF. The CDR3 coding sequence is TGCAGTGCTAGAAGGGGAAGCCAGTTCGCTGAGCAGTACTTC.